This passage covers 19 T cell receptor beta chains from one sample sequenced in a study of long-term antiretroviral therapy in people with HIV. Researchers report immunoSEQ v3.0 was run at survey level. TCRdb keeps only in-frame clones here, not all; method: immunoSEQ multiplex PCR. This sample has some 18,000 clones, with 60% to 85% found just once. The sample consisted of unsorted PBMCs, taken approximately 2.2 years before starting antiretroviral therapy. Source of these receptors: a man aged 30 to 39 with HIV.

By frequency in the sample, this clone is medium-sized. Other DNA sequences from this sample encode an identical CDR3 as well. V gene TRBV9 combines with J gene TRBJ1-2, with TRBD1 matching 8 bases. With 3 bases clipped from V and 0 bases from J, the junction kept 4 bases outside the gene matches. Per the germline V gene, CDR1 is SGDLS and CDR2 is YYNGEE. The CDR3 is made up of 15 amino acids. This CDR3 reads CASSGDRGPNYGYTF. CDR3 DNA: TGTGCCAGCAGCGGCGACAGGGGCCCTAACTATGGCTACACCTTC.

The V and J genes are TRBV7-9 and TRBJ2-1; 8 bases are shared with TRBD2. CDR3 length: 17 residues. Germline lookup yields CDR1 SEHNR and CDR2 FQNEAQ (reference sequence). V shed 5 bases, J shed 0 bases, and the junction held 9 bases outside the gene matches. Written as DNA, the CDR3 is TGTGCCAGCAGCCGTCCGGCGGGGGGATACTCCTACAATGAGCAGTTCTTC. It specifies CASSRPAGGYSYNEQFF.

V usage is TRBV5-4 and J usage is TRBJ1-3, with D unclear. Germline V CDR1 and CDR2: SGHNT, YYREEE (reference sequence). The CDR3 contains 16 residues. V was shortened by 4 bases and J by 2 bases, with 16 bases between the two germline ends. The DNA of the CDR3 is TGTGCCAGCAGCCCCGAATTCGCAGCTACTGGAAACACCATATATTTT. Translation gives CASSPEFAATGNTIYF.

This clone turned up a few times. This chain uses TRBV7-9 with TRBJ1-3; 8 positions agree with TRBD1. V lost 5 bases, J lost 4 bases, and 7 bases stayed unmatched. CDR1 and CDR2 (germline): SEHNR, FQNEAQ (reference sequence). The CDR3 has 15 residues. CDR3: CASSLGQAKGNTIYF. The CDR3 nucleotides are TGTGCCAGCAGCCTGGGACAGGCTAAGGGAAACACCATATATTTT. Looking up the rest from reference TRBV7-9 and TRBJ1-3 gives the full variable domain: DTGVSQNPRHKITKRGQNVTFRCDPISEHNRLYWYRQTLGQGPEFLTYFQNEAQLEKSRLLSDRFSAERPKGSFSTLEIQRTEQGDSAMYLCASSLGQAKGNTIYFGEGSWLTVV.

The chain is built from TRBV9 and TRBJ1-2, with D uncertain. CDR3 size: 15 residues. V was cut by 0 bases and J by 8 bases, with 17 bases left in between. From germline, CDR1 is SGDLS and CDR2 YYNGEE. This chain's CDR3 is CASSVASKGLRGYTF. The CDR3 coding sequence is TGTGCCAGCAGCGTAGCTAGTAAAGGTTTGAGGGGCTACACCTTC.

The chain links TRBV21-1 to TRBJ1-2; TRBD1, as called in the table, went unchecked against the DNA. TRBV21-1 is designated a pseudogene. The CDR3 is 18 residues long. Written as DNA, the CDR3 is TGTGCCAGCAGGGATTCCGGGACAGGGGGCTGGGAGGACTATGGCTACACCTTC. Amino acid sequence: CASRDSGTGGWEDYGYTF.

This clone was recorded only once. CDR3 in DNA: TGCGCCAGCAGCTCGGTGACTAGCGGGAGGGGGCCTGAGCAGTTCTTC. Amino acids: CASSSVTSGRGPEQFF. The gene calls are TRBV5-1 and TRBJ2-1; TRBD2 matches 14 bases. V trimming: 3 bases; J trimming: 9 bases; junction bases outside the gene matches: 8. Per germline, CDR1 SGHRS and CDR2 YFSETQ. This CDR3 has 16 amino acids.

The chain recombines TRBV7-8 with TRBJ2-3, with unresolved D. This CDR3 has 14 amino acids. Per the germline V gene, CDR1 is SGHVS and CDR2 is FQNEAQ. V shed 2 bases and J shed 8 bases, with 14 bases lying between them. The CDR3 loop reads CASSLSLQVGTQYF. DNA of the CDR3: TGTGCCAGCAGCTTATCATTGCAAGTCGGTACGCAGTATTTT.

This chain uses TRBV6-5 with TRBJ1-2; no firm D call. V was pared by 5 bases and J by 2 bases, with 9 bases between. Germline-derived CDR1 and CDR2 are MNHEY and SVGAGI. The CDR3 is 13 residues long. CDR3 loop: CASSTGSNYGYTF. CDR3 sequence (DNA): TGTGCCAGCAGTACGGGTTCGAACTATGGCTACACCTTC.

The chain recombines TRBV7-8 with TRBJ2-5; 11 bases map to TRBD2. Germline V gene lookup returns CDR1 SGHVS and CDR2 FQNEAQ. The CDR3 loop spans 20 amino acids. With 5 bases clipped from V and 3 bases from J, the junction kept 20 bases outside the gene matches. Here the CDR3 DNA reads TGTGCCAGCAGCCCTTATATATTTCTAGCGGGAGGACCTCAAGAAGAGACCCAGTACTTC. Its protein product is CASSPYIFLAGGPQEETQYF.

This clone was observed once. This chain joins TRBV5-5 and TRBJ2-5; 11 bases map to TRBD1. Germline V CDR1 and CDR2: SGHKS, YYEKEE (reference sequence). V lost 2 bases, J lost 3 bases, and 3 bases stayed unmatched. The CDR3 extends over 15 amino acids. The CDR3 DNA follows: TGTGCCAGCAGCTTTGGGGACAGGGGGGAAGAGACCCAGTACTTC. This translates into CASSFGDRGEETQYF.

The rearrangement joins TRBV5-6 to TRBJ1-4, with 10 nucleotides matching TRBD1. The CDR3 contains 15 residues. CDR1 SGHDT and CDR2 YYEEEE come from the germline V gene. With V trimmed by 3 bases and J by 4 bases, 3 bases remained unmatched. CDR3 nucleotides: TGTGCCAGCAGCTGGTGGGACAGGGGTAATGAAAAACTGTTTTTT. Translation: CASSWWDRGNEKLFF.

The DNA for the CDR3 is TGTGCCAGCTCACCTATGGTAGGCCAGCTCTACGAAGGGCAGTACTTC. Its translation is CASSPMVGQLYEGQYF. J is TRBJ2-7 and V is TRBV18; D is undetermined. CDR3 length equals 16 residues. CDR1 is KGHSH, CDR2 LQKENI, per germline. The V end was cut by 3 bases, the J end by 9 bases, with 24 bases between. Combining the CDR3 with reference TRBV18 and TRBJ2-7 gives the whole variable domain NAGVMQNPRHLVRRRGQEARLRCSPMKGHSHVYWYRQLPEEGLKFMVYLQKENIIDESGMPKERFSAEFPKEGPSILRIQQVVRGDSAAYFCASSPMVGQLYEGQYFGPGTRLTVT.

V gene TRBV7-9 combines with J gene TRBJ2-1, with D possibly matching TRBD2 (6 bases). CDR3 size: 12 residues. Germline CDR1 SEHNR, CDR2 FQNEAQ (reference sequence). V lost 5 bases to trimming and J lost 8 bases, with 10 bases between them. The CDR3 spells CASSPLADEQFF. DNA of the CDR3: TGTGCCAGCAGCCCCTTAGCGGATGAGCAGTTCTTC.

This clone was seen only a few times. The chain joins TRBV7-2 to TRBJ2-7; 9 nucleotides match TRBD1. The CDR3 covers 15 residues. The V segment lost 4 bases and the J segment 2 bases; nucleotides outside the gene matches: 6. CDR1 SGHTA and CDR2 FQGNSA come from the germline V gene. Here the CDR3 reads CASSSTGGSPYEQYF. The CDR3 coding sequence is TGTGCCAGCAGCTCAACAGGGGGCTCCCCCTACGAGCAGTACTTC.

The CDR3 DNA is TGTGCCAGCTCCCCTAGCGGGTCTTCCTACGAGCAGTACTTC. Translating it yields CASSPSGSSYEQYF. The V and J genes are TRBV18 and TRBJ2-7; 8 bases agree with TRBD2. Germline V CDR1 and CDR2: KGHSH, LQKENI. The CDR3 length is 14 residues. V was clipped by 6 bases and J by 1 base; unmatched bases: 5.

This clone is judged medium-sized. The rearrangement uses TRBV4-3 and TRBJ2-2, with 15 nucleotides matching TRBD2. Trimming cost V 5 bases and J 9 bases; bases outside gene matches: 4. The CDR3 totals 15 residues. CDR1 LGHNA and CDR2 YSLEER come from the germline V gene. CDR3 coding DNA: TGCGCCAGCAGCACGGGACTAGCGGGAGGCAGGGAGCTGTTTTTT. Translated: CASSTGLAGGRELFF.

The chain has TRBV6-6 and TRBJ1-5; no definite D call. Germline assignment: CDR1 MNHNY and CDR2 SVGAGI (reference sequence). The CDR3 covers 16 residues. V was trimmed by 0 bases and J by 0 bases, leaving 9 bases between them. The CDR3 DNA sequence: TGTGCCAGCAGTTACTCAAACCAGCTTAGCAATCAGCCCCAGCATTTT. Its translation is CASSYSNQLSNQPQHF.

The chain links TRBV6-1 to TRBJ2-3; no firm D call. Germline V gene lookup returns CDR1 MNHNS and CDR2 SASEGT. Trimming pared 3 bases from V and 7 bases from J, leaving 14 bases between. CDR3 length equals 14 residues. For the CDR3, the DNA is TGTGCCAGCAGTGACATGATCGATTTATATACGCAGTATTTT. Translation: CASSDMIDLYTQYF.